Listed below are T cell receptor beta chains from one sample, sequenced in a study of blood T cell repertoires in COVID-19. Assay used: immunoSEQ multiplex PCR; TCRdb lists only in-frame clones, some missing. The sample has some 70,000 clones, roughly three quarters seen once. The sample comprised peripheral blood. The receptors were gathered from a woman aged 50 to 60 with acute or convalescent COVID-19. Each CDR3 is given with its conserved first and last residue.

V,J,CDR3
TRBV2,TRBJ1-2,CASSDEGQANYGYTF
TRBV10-2,TRBJ1-1,CASSDPMNTEAFF
TRBV7-6,TRBJ2-1,CASSPGLAVDNEQFF
TRBV7-8,TRBJ2-1,CASSLAGGLTYNEQFF
TRBV10-3,TRBJ2-2,CAIRTSGGNTGELFF
TRBV7-9,TRBJ1-4,CASSLEIKGNEKLFF
TRBV4-1,TRBJ1-5,CASSLDRGQPQHF
TRBV5-1,TRBJ2-1,CASSLIPSGDEQFF
TRBV28,TRBJ2-4,CASSWSLAGLGNIQYF
TRBV19,TRBJ1-2,CASRDRMDGYTF
TRBV5-4,TRBJ1-1,CASSLDRVSTEAFF
TRBV5-1,TRBJ2-4,CASSDPGQGDIQYF
TRBV5-1,TRBJ2-5,CASSLTGTVGETQYF
TRBV4-1,TRBJ2-3,CASSLGTSADTQYF
TRBV7-3,TRBJ2-2,CASSLNSGPGELFF
TRBV11-2,TRBJ2-1,CASSSRLQGNEQFF
TRBV7-9,TRBJ2-5,CASSPDSQETQYF
TRBV5-1,TRBJ2-1,CASSPGTSAFEQFF
TRBV7-9,TRBJ2-2,CASRGLTNTGELFF
TRBV19,TRBJ2-7,CASRELGTGAYEQYF
TRBV11-2,TRBJ1-5,CASSLDSSGQPQHF
TRBV10-3,TRBJ1-3,CAISESQAGSGNTIYF
TRBV27,TRBJ1-5,CASSAGTAGNQPQHF
TRBV30,TRBJ2-5,CAWSVPGSGETQYF
TRBV6-4,TRBJ2-3,CASRAGVNTDTQYF
TRBV19,TRBJ1-2,CASRDNKPNYGYTF
TRBV7-9,TRBJ2-3,CASSHPLGDYTDTQYF
TRBV28,TRBJ1-3,CASSFPPGNTIYF
TRBV6-2/TRBV6-3,TRBJ2-4,CASSSPETSGVQYF
TRBV7-3,TRBJ1-1,CASSPQGVAEAFF
TRBV5-4,TRBJ1-2,CASSLGTANYGYTF
TRBV19,TRBJ1-1,CASSITGVPDGTEAFF
TRBV19,TRBJ1-5,CASSRGGEEPQHF
TRBV11-2,TRBJ1-4,CASSLADRSF
TRBV18,TRBJ2-7,CASSPSLASGGSYEQYF
TRBV29-1,TRBJ2-3,CSVAGATDTQYF
TRBV6-6,TRBJ2-1,CASRTFGQLGEQFF
TRBV7-8,TRBJ1-1,CASSWGGGNTEAFF
TRBV18,TRBJ1-2,CASSQGGVYGYTF
TRBV7-8,TRBJ2-5,CASSSRDSQETQYF
TRBV19,TRBJ1-3,CASSQTATGNTIYF
TRBV13,TRBJ2-5,CASSPGSPQETQYF
TRBV9,TRBJ1-1,CASSVGTGVGLDTEAFF
TRBV7-9,TRBJ2-1,CASSLGTSSYNEQFF
TRBV10-3,TRBJ1-1,CAISESAGQNTEAFF
TRBV2,TRBJ2-1,CASTFYNEQFF
TRBV7-2,TRBJ2-7,CASSSSGLIRSEQYF
TRBV6-5,TRBJ1-2,CASSIQGTNYGYTF
TRBV19,TRBJ2-1,CASSPGQLNEQFF
TRBV5-1,TRBJ2-1,CASSLGLAGVPEEQFF
TRBV7-9,TRBJ2-3,CASSGDGATSGTGNTQYF
TRBV2,TRBJ2-1,CASRDRVRGEQFF
TRBV5-1,TRBJ2-7,CASSLDLGQTEGEQYF
TRBV18,TRBJ1-3,CASSPTLTSGNTIYF
TRBV29-1,TRBJ2-1,CSIIGSSGGNEQFF
TRBV4-2,TRBJ2-1,CASSQEGLTSGSPLSYNEQFF
TRBV27,TRBJ1-6,CASSLSTGSGNSPLHF
TRBV3-1/TRBV3-2,TRBJ2-1,CASSQIQAYNEQFF
TRBV7-2,TRBJ1-3,CASSFSSGSSGNTIYF